Detailed here is one T cell receptor (beta chain). These data originate in a study of blood T cell repertoires in COVID-19. Study context: Samples representing acute and convalescent COVID-19 were sourced from the United States, Italy and Spain. Nucleic acid was either cDNA or gDNA, and it came from T cells, B-cell-depleted T cells, or PBMCs.

The CDR3 extends over 14 amino acids. Trimming shortened V by 10 bases and J by 5 bases, and 17 bases separated the two germline ends. Germline V gene data show CDR1 as MNHEY and CDR2 as SVGAGI. As handled by the study authors: Quantification of nucleated cells was approximated via reference gene primer amplification. This table comes from immunoSEQ multiplex PCR, and its TCRdb copy is limited to in-frame clones, with some not included. The D gene and trimming were derived from the DNA, and the V and J assignments and clone size from that table. In the table there are roughly 60,000 clones, around 93% of which are singletons.

The TCR originated in a man in his fifties or sixties with active COVID-19. The rearrangement uses TRBV6-5 and TRBJ1-4; D is possibly TRBD1 (5 bases). Sequenced material: peripheral blood. CDR3 sequence (DNA): TGTGCCACAGATAGTAACCAGGGAAATGAAAAACTGTTTTTT. It specifies CATDSNQGNEKLFF.